The entry below describes one T cell receptor (beta chain). Its antigen remains unidentified. These data originate in a study of neoadjuvant nivolumab and ipilimumab in lung cancer. Unmatched junction bases numbered 4, after V lost 6 bases and J lost 4 bases. Germline CDR1 reads MNHNS; CDR2 reads SASEGT. The CDR3 is 15 amino acids. Study-wide points: TCR richness and clonality were higher in tumors than adjacent uninvolved lung. Resected-tumor TCR richness correlated positively with pretherapy blood richness. Only two of four nivolumab-treated tumors gained richness and clonality by surgery.

Sequenced by immunoSEQ multiplex PCR; TCRdb stores in-frame clones only, minus some. The sample lists fewer than 30,000 clones, around 83% seen once, with 7% to 10% in the top ten. The receptor's source is an adult with non-small cell lung cancer. The sequencing used tumor tissue, collected after neoadjuvant nivolumab, alone or with ipilimumab, at or shortly before surgery. The chain is built from TRBV6-1 and TRBJ2-3, with 13 bases fitting TRBD2. The DNA for the CDR3 is TGTGCCAGCAGCTCTACTAGCGGGAGGGCAGATACGCAGTATTTT. This gives the protein CASSSTSGRADTQYF.